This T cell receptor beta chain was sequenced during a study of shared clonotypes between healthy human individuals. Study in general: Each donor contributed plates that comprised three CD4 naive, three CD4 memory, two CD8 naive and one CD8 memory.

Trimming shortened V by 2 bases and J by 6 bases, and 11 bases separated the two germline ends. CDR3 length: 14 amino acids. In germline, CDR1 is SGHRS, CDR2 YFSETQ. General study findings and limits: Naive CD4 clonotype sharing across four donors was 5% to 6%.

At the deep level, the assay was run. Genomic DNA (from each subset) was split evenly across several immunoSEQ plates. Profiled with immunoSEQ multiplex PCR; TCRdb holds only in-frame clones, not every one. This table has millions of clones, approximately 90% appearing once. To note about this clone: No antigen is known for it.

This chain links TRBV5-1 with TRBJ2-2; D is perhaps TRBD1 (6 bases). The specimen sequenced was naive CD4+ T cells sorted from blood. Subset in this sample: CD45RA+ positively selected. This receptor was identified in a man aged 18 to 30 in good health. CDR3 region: CASSLGQRAGELFF. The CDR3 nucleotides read TGCGCCAGCAGCTTAGGACAGCGTGCCGGGGAGCTGTTTTTT.